This T cell receptor beta chain was identified in a study of Graves' ophthalmopathy and Graves' hyperthyroidism. Whole-study context: Before any treatment, peripheral blood was taken at the initial diagnosis. Whole-study results and caveats: Cross-validated, the 13-signature model showed 87.88%/81.08% sensitivity/specificity, and 80%/75% in the test set.

No progression to ophthalmopathy over 18 months defined stable hyperthyroidism. Diagnosis used clinical symptoms, serum thyroxine, TRAb, thyroid ultrasound and orbital computed tomography. The authors amplified TCR beta CDR3 regions, and they did so from RNA transcripts for repertoire sequencing. First-round RT-PCR relied on HTBI primers, and a second-round multiplex PCR came next. In TCRdb, the multiplex PCR reads were re-called with MiXCR into one record per CDR3 protein. The sample lists some 370,000 distinct CDR3 sequences, about 17% occurring once. This clonotype was seen at least ten times. Its matching antigen is unknown. The CDR3 does not end in the conserved phenylalanine or tryptophan, so this is likely a read error. The CDR3 runs to 15 residues. The germline V and J ends were trimmed by 4 bases and 4 bases, with 18 bases remaining between them. The germline V gene encodes CDR1 SGDLS and CDR2 YYNGEE.

The sample was peripheral blood. This sequence joins TRBV9 and TRBJ2-7; D ambiguous. The source of this sequence is an adult woman with stable Graves' hyperthyroidism. The CDR3 DNA sequence: TGTGCCAGCAGCCCCACCTCAAGCGCGGAATACGAGCAGTACTCC. Its translation: CASSPTSSAEYEQYS.